Below, 31 T cell receptor beta chains from the same sample are listed, as sequenced in a study of blood T cells in healthy people across ages. The use of a sample-barcoded 5' primer and a J-beta primer mix characterized a second PCR of roughly 6 to 12 cycles. TCRdb re-called the 5' RACE reads with MiXCR, one entry per CDR3 protein. The repertoire holds about 720,000 distinct CDR3 sequences, approximately 25% seen once, with under 4% in the top ten. The same sample was also used in a study of T cells of mothers and their children.

The source material was blood. The receptors originated from a boy between 10 and 17 years old in good health.

This clonotype has only a few counts. J is TRBJ2-7 and V is TRBV28; the match to TRBD1 covers 8 bases. J was trimmed by 3 bases and V by 5 bases; bases with no gene match: 6. CDR3 size: 14 residues. Germline loops: CDR1 MDHEN, CDR2 SYDVKM. This CDR3 reads CASSPRTGNYEQYF. DNA for the CDR3: TGTGCCAGCAGTCCGCGGACAGGGAACTACGAGCAGTACTTC.

The chain links TRBV9 to TRBJ1-4, with a tentative D call TRBD1 (5 bases). Trimming shortened V by 0 bases and J by 8 bases, and 14 bases separated the two germline ends. CDR1 and CDR2 (germline): SGDLS, YYNGEE. The length of the CDR3 is 15 residues. CDR3 residues: CASSVAAGRGEKLFF. In DNA, the CDR3 is TGTGCCAGCAGCGTAGCTGCAGGGAGAGGAGAAAAACTGTTTTTT.

The chain joins TRBV29-1 to TRBJ2-5; no reliable D call. Matching the DNA end better, TRBJ2-1 makes the J call doubtful. Germline CDR1 is SQVTM and CDR2 is ANQGSEA. The CDR3 is 13 residues long. The CDR3 is CSVEDQERQEQFF. DNA for the CDR3: TGCAGCGTTGAAGATCAGGAAAGGCAGGAGCAGTTCTTC.

The CDR3 here is CASSPGLKAKNIQYF. The CDR3 nucleotides read TGTGCCAGCAGTCCGGGACTCAAAGCCAAAAACATTCAGTACTTC. V is TRBV12-3 or TRBV12-4 and J is TRBJ2-4, with D possibly TRBD2 on 6 matching bases. This CDR3 region has 15 residues. V was cut by 5 bases and J by 0 bases, with 11 bases left in between.

This rearrangement joins TRBV5-6 to TRBJ2-7; D may be TRBD1 or TRBD2 (7 bases each). The CDR3 is 14 residues long. Trimming removed 6 bases at V and 0 bases at J, with 13 bases between. Germline-derived CDR1 and CDR2 are SGHDT and YYEEEE. CDR3 amino acids: CASTDRDYSYEQYF. The CDR3 bases are TGTGCCAGCACCGACAGGGACTACTCCTACGAGCAGTACTTC.

Ten or more counts support this clonotype. The chain links TRBV20-1 to TRBJ1-1, with 8 bases aligning to TRBD1. The CDR3 consists of 13 residues. After removal of 1 base from V and 5 bases from J, the junction contained 3 bases not matched to a gene. Per germline, CDR1 DFQATT and CDR2 SNEGSKA (reference sequence). The CDR3 here is CSARGTGRTEAFF. The CDR3, as DNA: TGCAGTGCTAGAGGGACAGGGAGAACTGAAGCTTTCTTT.

This clonotype occurred a few times. The chain links TRBV6-5 to TRBJ1-4; D gene uncertain. V lost 0 bases and J lost 0, with 5 bases in between. Germline CDR1 and CDR2: MNHEY and SVGAGI. The CDR3 has 15 amino acids. The CDR3 DNA reads TGTGCCAGCAGTTACTCGATAACAACTAATGAAAAACTGTTTTTT. Its protein product is CASSYSITTNEKLFF.

This clonotype was seen only a few times. J is TRBJ1-6 and V is TRBV4-1; D uncertain. In germline, CDR1 is MGHRA, CDR2 YSYEKL. The ends were cut back, 5 bases at V and 5 bases at J, with 13 bases in the middle. The CDR3 loop spans 15 amino acids. DNA for the CDR3: TGCGCCAGCAGCGGCCGGGCAGAGGATAATTCACCCCTCCACTTT. Its protein product is CASSGRAEDNSPLHF.

DNA for the CDR3: TGTGCCAGCAGTTCCCACCGGGACTACGAAGAGACCCAGTACTTC. This gives the protein CASSSHRDYEETQYF. The chain is built from TRBV27 and TRBJ2-5; 7 nucleotides align to TRBD2. The V segment lost 4 bases and the J segment 3 bases; nucleotides outside the gene matches: 8. Germline CDR1 and CDR2: MNHEY and SMNVEV (reference sequence). This CDR3 has 15 residues.

The chain employs TRBV4-1 and TRBJ2-5, with D hard to call. The CDR3 runs 16 residues. V lost 4 bases and J lost 5, with 20 bases in between. CDR1 and CDR2 from the germline V gene are MGHRA and YSYEKL. The CDR3 bases are TGCGCCAGCAGCCTCCTACCTAGAAGGGTGGCGGAGACCCAGTACTTC. Its translation: CASSLLPRRVAETQYF.

The chain uses TRBV2 and TRBJ1-2, with TRBD1 matching over 7 bases. Looked up from germline, CDR1 is SNHLY and CDR2 is FYNNEI. V gave up 8 bases and J gave up 7 bases; unmatched junction bases: 7. CDR3 length: 12 residues. The CDR3: CASPERGPGYTF. DNA for the CDR3: TGTGCCAGCCCGGAGAGGGGGCCTGGCTACACCTTC.

The chain couples TRBV24-1 to TRBJ2-2; 7 bases line up with TRBD1. This CDR3 spans 15 amino acids. The junction had 4 bases not matched to a gene; V was cut back by 4 bases and J by 3 bases. Per the germline V gene, CDR1 is KGHDR and CDR2 is SFDVKD. The chain's CDR3 is CATSDTGTDTGELFF. The CDR3 nucleotides are TGTGCCACCAGTGACACCGGGACAGACACCGGGGAGCTGTTTTTT.

The chain employs TRBV7-9 and TRBJ2-5; D not resolved. The assigned J gene may be wrong: the sequence end matches TRBJ2-1 better. There are 13 residues in the CDR3. Germline CDR1 SEHNR, CDR2 FQNEAQ (reference sequence). CDR3 in amino acids: CASSLYPTDEQFF. The CDR3 DNA follows: TGTGCCAGCAGCTTATACCCCACTGATGAGCAGTTCTTC.

The genes are TRBV20-1 and TRBJ2-5; 7 bases agree with TRBD1. This CDR3 has 14 amino acids. Germline V gene data show CDR1 as DFQATT and CDR2 as SNEGSKA (reference sequence). With 6 bases clipped from V and 4 bases from J, the junction kept 11 bases outside the gene matches. The CDR3 loop reads CSAHVDRVGETQYF. CDR3 coding DNA: TGCAGTGCCCACGTCGACAGGGTGGGAGAGACCCAGTACTTC.

In its sample, this clonotype was seen a few times. Here the CDR3 omits its conserved ending phenylalanine or tryptophan, so a read error is the likely source. The gene calls are TRBV18 and TRBJ2-7; D may be TRBD1 or TRBD2 (6 bases each). With 3 bases removed from V and 6 bases from J, the gap between germline ends came to 12 bases. The CDR3 extends over 13 amino acids. Germline V CDR1 and CDR2: KGHSH, LQKENI. The CDR3 loop reads CASSPAQGGEQYL. CDR3 in DNA: TGTGCCAGCTCACCGGCACAGGGAGGCGAGCAGTACCTC.

The J gene is TRBJ1-4, the V gene TRBV12-3 or TRBV12-4; D is undetermined. The CDR3 sequence is 11 residues long. V lost 3 bases and J lost 5, with 1 base in between. The CDR3 DNA sequence: TGTGCCAGCAGTTTCAATGAAAAACTGTTTTTT. Protein product: CASSFNEKLFF.

This clonotype has a handful of counts. The rearrangement joins TRBV18 to TRBJ2-6; D might be TRBD1 (6 bases). V lost 5 bases and J lost 1, with 9 bases in between. CDR3 length equals 15 residues. Germline V gene sequence: CDR1 KGHSH, CDR2 LQKENI. This CDR3 reads CASSSGQSGANVLTF. The CDR3 nucleotides read TGTGCCAGCTCATCCGGACAGTCTGGGGCCAACGTCCTGACTTTC. The entire variable domain, with the rest obtained from reference TRBV18 and TRBJ2-6, is as follows: NAGVMQNPRHLVRRRGQEARLRCSPMKGHSHVYWYRQLPEEGLKFMVYLQKENIIDESGMPKERFSAEFPKEGPSILRIQQVVRGDSAAYFCASSSGQSGANVLTFGAGSRLTVL.

This clonotype was observed a handful of times. The chain couples TRBV20-1 to TRBJ1-5; D is ambiguous. CDR3 length: 15 residues. Per germline, CDR1 DFQATT and CDR2 SNEGSKA (reference sequence). This CDR3 reads CTKRPPAYSNQPQHF. The CDR3 DNA sequence: TGCACGAAACGCCCCCCAGCGTATAGCAATCAGCCCCAGCATTTT.

The chain uses TRBV2 and TRBJ1-5, with D perhaps TRBD1 (5 bases). The V gene's germline CDR1 is SNHLY and CDR2 FYNNEI. Trimming shortened V by 3 bases and J by 5 bases, and 14 bases separated the two germline ends. This CDR3 is 15 amino acids long. The CDR3 loop is CASSDVRQWDQPQHF. The CDR3 DNA follows: TGTGCCAGCAGTGATGTGAGACAGTGGGATCAGCCCCAGCATTTT.

V gene TRBV3-1 combines with J gene TRBJ2-7; 7 bases fit TRBD2. The V and J ends lost 0 bases and 13 bases, in that order; junction bases with no gene match: 3. The CDR3 totals 11 residues. Germline V gene lookup returns CDR1 LGHDT and CDR2 YNNKEL (reference sequence). In DNA, the CDR3 is TGTGCCAGCAGCCAAGAACTAGCGAAATACTTC. It yields the protein CASSQELAKYF.

The rearrangement uses TRBV5-1 and TRBJ2-6; 10 nucleotides match TRBD1. This CDR3 contains 16 residues. CDR1 and CDR2 from the germline V gene are SGHRS and YFSETQ. The ends lost 9 bases at V and 2 bases at J; junction bases unmatched: 8. This chain's CDR3 is CATRTGGKAGANVLTF. For the CDR3, the DNA is TGCGCCACACGGACAGGGGGAAAAGCTGGGGCCAACGTCCTGACTTTC.

This chain joins TRBV29-1 and TRBJ1-2; no clear D gene. The CDR3 is 12 residues long. Germline V gene sequence: CDR1 SQVTM, CDR2 ANQGSEA. The V end lost 5 bases, the J end lost 0 bases, and 7 bases lay between the germline ends. CDR3 protein: CSVWRTNYGYTF. Here the CDR3 DNA reads TGCAGCGTTTGGAGAACTAACTATGGCTACACCTTC. Based on the CDR3 plus reference TRBV29-1 and TRBJ1-2, the full variable domain is SAVISQKPSRDICQRGTSLTIQCQVDSQVTMMFWYRQQPGQSLTLIATANQGSEATYESGFVIDKFPISRPNLTFSTLTVSNMSPEDSSIYLCSVWRTNYGYTFGSGTRLTVV.

In DNA form, the CDR3 reads TGCGCCAGCAGCTTCACAAGGCCCCACGGGGATCAGCCCCAGCATTTT. It codes for CASSFTRPHGDQPQHF. The chain employs TRBV5-1 and TRBJ1-5; no clear D. The CDR3 runs to 16 residues. Germline-derived CDR1 and CDR2 are SGHRS and YFSETQ. The ends were cut back, 2 bases at V and 5 bases at J, with 17 bases in the middle.

The chain joins TRBV28 to TRBJ2-1; possible D gene TRBD1, 6 bases. Deletions cut 7 bases from V and 0 bases from J, with 10 bases between. The CDR3 loop spans 14 amino acids. Germline CDR1 MDHEN, CDR2 SYDVKM. This chain's CDR3 is CASIQQGSYNEQFF. The DNA for the CDR3 is TGTGCCAGCATACAACAGGGCTCCTACAATGAGCAGTTCTTC.

V is TRBV10-2 and J is TRBJ2-6; D gene unclear. Per germline, CDR1 WSHSY and CDR2 SAAADI. This CDR3 comprises 16 residues. V shed 2 bases and J shed 0 bases, with 8 bases lying between them. In nucleotides, the CDR3 is TGCGCCAGCAGTGAGGGACCCTCCTCTGGGGCCAACGTCCTGACTTTC. Amino acids: CASSEGPSSGANVLTF.

This clonotype was observed many times. The gene calls are TRBV20-1 and TRBJ2-5; tentative D call: TRBD2 (6 bases). The CDR3 totals 15 residues. Per the germline V gene, CDR1 is DFQATT and CDR2 is SNEGSKA (reference sequence). Trimming took off 2 bases at V and 1 base at J, with 14 bases between the two ends. The CDR3 DNA sequence: TGCAGTGCTAGACTGGCCGGACTACTCCAAGAGACCCAGTACTTC. Amino acids: CSARLAGLLQETQYF.

The chain carries TRBV6-5 and TRBJ2-2, with D possibly being TRBD1 (6 bases). Trimming stripped 2 bases from V and 3 bases from J, with 13 bases between. This CDR3 is 16 amino acids long. From germline, CDR1 is MNHEY and CDR2 SVGAGI. The CDR3 nucleotides read TGTGCCAGCAGTTACCAGGGGTTAGGCGACACCGGGGAGCTGTTTTTT. Residues: CASSYQGLGDTGELFF.

This sequence joins TRBV10-3 and TRBJ2-1; D uncertain. The assigned J gene may be wrong: the sequence end matches TRBJ2-7 better. This CDR3 region has 13 residues. Germline assignment: CDR1 ENHRY and CDR2 SYGVKD. CDR3 loop: CAISEASNYEQYF. DNA of the CDR3: TGTGCCATCAGTGAGGCAAGCAACTACGAGCAGTACTTC.

The table lists this clonotype with a few counts. The rearrangement links TRBV29-1 to TRBJ2-7, with D perhaps given as TRBD1 or TRBD2 (5 bases each). Germline V lookup: CDR1 SQVTM, CDR2 ANQGSEA. Trimming left V 6 bases short and J 4 bases short, with 25 bases between. The CDR3 consists of 16 residues. The CDR3 nucleotides read TGCAGCGTAGACGAGGGGCTTTGGCAGGGCTGGTACGAGCAGTACTTC. The encoded protein is CSVDEGLWQGWYEQYF.

There are a few counts of this clonotype. The rearrangement joins TRBV20-1 to TRBJ2-1; D may be TRBD1 (5 bases). CDR3 length: 13 amino acids. Trimming removed 6 bases at V and 1 base at J, with 10 bases between. Germline lookup yields CDR1 DFQATT and CDR2 SNEGSKA (reference sequence). Here the CDR3 DNA reads TGCAGTGCCGACGCAGGGTCCTACAATGAGCAGTTCTTC. Its translation is CSADAGSYNEQFF.

The sample holds one count of this clonotype. This sequence joins TRBV5-5 and TRBJ2-7; 7 positions match TRBD1. This CDR3 spans 14 amino acids. The trim removed 0 bases at V and 3 bases at J, leaving 3 bases unmatched. Germline V gene lookup returns CDR1 SGHKS and CDR2 YYEKEE (reference sequence). The chain's CDR3 is CASSLAQGVYEQYF. CDR3 bases: TGTGCCAGCAGCTTGGCTCAGGGGGTCTACGAGCAGTACTTC.